This paragraph covers one T cell receptor beta chain sequence. Methods used by the authors: Cell counts per sample came from amplifying reference gene primers. Libraries were prepared by immunoSEQ multiplex PCR; TCRdb keeps only in-frame clonotypes and omits some of them. The DNA gave D and trimming, while V, J and clone size come from that table. The sample comprises roughly 53,000 clones, more than 75% of which are singletons, and around 20% rests with the top ten. This sample stems from a study of blood T cell repertoires in COVID-19. About the research overall: Whether acute or convalescent, the COVID-19 samples came from the United States, Italy and Spain. Sample material is recorded as cDNA or gDNA derived from T cells, B-cell-depleted T cells, or PBMCs.

The CDR3 consists of 17 residues. The trim removed 5 bases at V and 4 bases at J, leaving 12 bases unmatched. CDR1 is SGHAT and CDR2 is FQNNGV in the germline V gene. Sequencing was performed on peripheral blood. The gene calls are TRBV11-2 and TRBJ1-3; the match to TRBD1 covers 9 bases. This TCR came from a man aged 50-60 years with active or convalescent COVID-19. CDR3 bases: TGTGCCAGCAGCGCGACGCTCGGACAGGGGACGGGAAACACCATATATTTT. Translated: CASSATLGQGTGNTIYF.